What follows are 32 T cell receptor beta chains derived from one specimen sequenced in a study of blood T cell repertoires in COVID-19. The repertoire was sequenced with immunoSEQ multiplex PCR; TCRdb's copy has only in-frame clones and lacks some. This table has some 180,000 clones, over 75% appearing once. The sequenced sample was peripheral blood. These receptors were taken from a man between 45 and 60 years old who had recovered from COVID-19.

The chain has TRBV15 and TRBJ2-3; 8 bases align to TRBD2. Germline CDR1 and CDR2: LNHNV and YYDKDF (reference sequence). V shed 3 bases, J shed 6 bases, and the junction held 5 bases outside the gene matches. The length of the CDR3 is 14 residues. The DNA for the CDR3 is TGTGCCACCAGCAGGTTGAGCGGGAGCGATACGCAGTATTTT. Protein sequence: CATSRLSGSDTQYF.

The rearrangement links TRBV12-5 to TRBJ2-2; D is uncertain. Germline values: CDR1 LGHNT, CDR2 FRNRAP. This CDR3 has 14 amino acids. The germline V and J ends were trimmed by 1 base and 1 base, with 4 bases remaining between them. The CDR3 is CASGLGLNTGELFF. The CDR3 nucleotides read TGTGCTAGTGGTTTGGGACTGAACACCGGGGAGCTGTTTTTT. Full variable domain (missing parts from reference TRBV12-5 and TRBJ2-2): DARVTQTPRHKVTEMGQEVTMRCQPILGHNTVFWYRQTMMQGLELLAYFRNRAPLDDSGMPKDRFSAEMPDATLATLKIQPSEPRDSAVYFCASGLGLNTGELFFGEGSRLTVL.

This chain joins TRBV19 and TRBJ2-2, with 9 bases matching TRBD2. This CDR3 region has 15 residues. The J segment lost 5 bases and the V segment lost 4 bases, leaving 5 bases of the junction unmatched. Germline CDR1 and CDR2: LNHDA and SQIVND (reference sequence). CDR3 sequence: CASSKALAGTGELFF. DNA for the CDR3: TGTGCCAGTAGTAAGGCCCTAGCGGGAACCGGGGAGCTGTTTTTT. Full variable domain (missing parts from reference TRBV19 and TRBJ2-2): DGGITQSPKYLFRKEGQNVTLSCEQNLNHDAMYWYRQDPGQGLRLIYYSQIVNDFQKGDIAEGYSVSREKKESFPLTVTSAQKNPTAFYLCASSKALAGTGELFFGEGSRLTVL.

The CDR3 loop is CASSLGQGWTGELFF. CDR3 in DNA: TGTGCCAGCAGCCTTGGACAGGGGTGGACCGGGGAGCTGTTTTTT. The chain has TRBV7-6 and TRBJ2-2; 9 bases map to TRBD1. With V trimmed by 5 bases and J by 5 bases, 6 bases remained unmatched. Germline values: CDR1 SGHVS, CDR2 FNYEAQ. The CDR3 has 15 amino acids.

The rearrangement uses TRBV5-1 and TRBJ2-7; 10 nucleotides align to TRBD2. The CDR3 runs to 15 residues. Per germline, CDR1 SGHRS and CDR2 YFSETQ. With V trimmed by 4 bases and J by 3 bases, 7 bases remained unmatched. The CDR3 here is CASSDPSGSLYEQYF. The CDR3 DNA sequence: TGCGCCAGCAGCGATCCTAGCGGGAGTCTCTACGAGCAGTACTTC.

This sequence joins TRBV30 and TRBJ1-5, with a possible D match to TRBD1 (6 bases). The CDR3 is made up of 14 amino acids. Trimming took off 1 base at V and 4 bases at J, with 11 bases between the two ends. Germline V gene lookup returns CDR1 GTSNPN and CDR2 SVGIG (reference sequence). The CDR3 nucleotides are TGTGCCTGGAGTGCCGGGCAGGGGAATCAGCCCCAGCATTTT. It translates to CAWSAGQGNQPQHF. Variable domain in full (rest from reference TRBV30 and TRBJ1-5): SQTIHQWPATLVQPVGSPLSLECTVEGTSNPNLYWYRQAAGRGLQLLFYSVGIGQISSEVPQNLSASRPQDRQFILSSKKLLLSDSGFYLCAWSAGQGNQPQHFGDGTRLSIL.

The V call is TRBV4-2, the J call TRBJ2-7; possibly TRBD2 for D (6 bases). Looked up from germline, CDR1 is LGHNA and CDR2 is YNFKEQ. Trimming removed 2 bases from V and 2 bases from J, with 10 bases in between. The CDR3 is 14 residues long. This CDR3 is CASSQRLDTYEQYF. CDR3 nucleotide sequence: TGTGCCAGCAGCCAAAGACTAGATACCTACGAGCAGTACTTC.

Concerning this clone: One junction end disagrees with the germline gene, perhaps due to a read error. The rearrangement joins TRBV5-4 to TRBJ1-4; 7 bases match TRBD1. This CDR3 is 15 amino acids long. In germline, CDR1 is SGHNT, CDR2 YYREEE (reference sequence). CDR3 in DNA: TGTGCCAGCAGCTTAGACAGGGAATTTAATGGAAAACTGTTTTTT. Protein sequence: CASSLDREFNGKLFF. Combining the CDR3 with reference TRBV5-4 and TRBJ1-4 gives the whole variable domain ETGVTQSPTHLIKTRGQQVTLRCSSQSGHNTVSWYQQALGQGPQFIFQYYREEENGRGNFPPRFSGLQFPNYSSELNVNALELDDSALYLCASSLDREFNGKLFFGSGTQLSVL.

The V and J genes are TRBV10-3 and TRBJ1-6; 8 positions match TRBD1. This CDR3 has 15 amino acids. The germline V gene encodes CDR1 ENHRY and CDR2 SYGVKD. V dropped 10 bases and J dropped 8; count of bases not matched to a gene: 13. In DNA, the CDR3 is TGTGCCAGCCAGGAGGGCAGGGGGCGTGATTCACCCCTCCACTTT. Translating gives CASQEGRGRDSPLHF.

The rearrangement links TRBV24-1 to TRBJ2-2; 9 bases agree with TRBD1. V trimming: 5 bases; J trimming: 2 bases; junction bases outside the gene matches: 14. Germline CDR1 and CDR2: KGHDR and SFDVKD. The CDR3 has 19 residues. CDR3 loop: CATSARDRVLNFNTGELFF. CDR3 in DNA: TGTGCCACCAGTGCCCGGGACAGGGTCCTAAATTTTAACACCGGGGAGCTGTTTTTT.

This clone was seen just once. The chain combines TRBV19 with TRBJ2-5, with 9 bases identical to TRBD2. The V and J ends lost 2 bases and 0 bases, in that order; junction bases with no gene match: 1. The germline V gene encodes CDR1 LNHDA and CDR2 SQIVND (reference sequence). The CDR3 is made up of 15 amino acids. For the CDR3, the DNA is TGTGCCAGTAGTATACTAGCGGGAAACCAAGAGACCCAGTACTTC. Protein product: CASSILAGNQETQYF.

J is TRBJ1-1 and V is TRBV6-5, with no clear D. The CDR3 consists of 15 residues. Trimming shortened V by 6 bases and J by 1 base, and 15 bases separated the two germline ends. The germline V gene has CDR1 MNHEY and CDR2 SVGAGI. CDR3 in DNA: TGTGCCAGCAGCCCGGGGAGACTCCCGAACACTGAAGCTTTCTTT. This gives the protein CASSPGRLPNTEAFF.

The rearrangement links TRBV11-2 to TRBJ2-1; D not resolved. Germline values: CDR1 SGHAT, CDR2 FQNNGV. Trimming pared 5 bases from V and 6 bases from J, leaving 5 bases between. The CDR3 sequence is 11 residues long. The CDR3 DNA reads TGTGCCAGCAGCCCCTTCAATGAGCAGTTCTTC. Translating gives CASSPFNEQFF. The variable domain in full, completed from reference TRBV11-2 and TRBJ2-1, reads EAGVAQSPRYKIIEKRQSVAFWCNPISGHATLYWYQQILGQGPKLLIQFQNNGVVDDSQLPKDRFSAERLKGVDSTLKIQPAKLEDSAVYLCASSPFNEQFFGPGTRLTVL.

V and J are TRBV19 and TRBJ1-5, with D perhaps matching TRBD1 (5 bases). The length of the CDR3 is 13 residues. Germline V CDR1 and CDR2: LNHDA, SQIVND (reference sequence). V lost 7 bases, J lost 5 bases, and 12 bases lay in between. The CDR3 protein is CASTQTAYQPQHF. CDR3 DNA sequence: TGTGCCAGTACCCAGACAGCTTATCAGCCCCAGCATTTT.

The chain is built from TRBV6-1 and TRBJ1-2; 9 bases fit TRBD1. Germline CDR1 and CDR2: MNHNS and SASEGT. With V trimmed by 3 bases and J by 4 bases, 9 bases remained unmatched. The CDR3 sequence is 16 residues long. The CDR3 DNA is TGTGCCAGCAGTGACCTTGGGACAGGGTTATCCTATGGCTACACCTTC. The encoded protein is CASSDLGTGLSYGYTF.

The CDR3 sequence: CASSEITGTGGYGYTF. The CDR3 nucleotides are TGTGCCAGCAGTGAAATCACGGGAACGGGCGGCTATGGCTACACCTTC. V and J are TRBV6-1 and TRBJ1-2; D ambiguous. V lost 2 bases, J lost 4 bases, and 17 bases lay in between. Germline V gives CDR1 MNHNS, CDR2 SASEGT. CDR3 length: 16 residues.

The chain is built from TRBV7-9 and TRBJ2-2, with D possibly matching TRBD1 (6 bases). The CDR3 is 16 amino acids. Trimming took off 3 bases at V and 1 base at J, with 12 bases between the two ends. CDR1 SEHNR and CDR2 FQNEAQ come from the germline V gene (reference sequence). This CDR3 is CASSFRTAMNTGELFF. The CDR3 nucleotides are TGTGCCAGCAGCTTTCGGACAGCAATGAACACCGGGGAGCTGTTTTTT.

This sequence joins TRBV5-4 and TRBJ2-3, with 13 positions matching TRBD2. V trimming: 6 bases; J trimming: 6 bases; junction bases outside the gene matches: 16. The CDR3 sequence is 18 residues long. Germline loops: CDR1 SGHNT, CDR2 YYREEE (reference sequence). CDR3 sequence reads: CASNKGLAGAQWSDTQYF. CDR3 DNA: TGTGCCAGCAATAAAGGACTAGCGGGAGCGCAGTGGAGTGATACGCAGTATTTT.

The V gene is TRBV23-1, the J gene TRBJ2-6; a possible D gene is TRBD1 (5 bases). TRBV23-1 is annotated as an ORF whose role is uncertain. The CDR3 loop spans 18 amino acids. Deletions cut 8 bases from V and 0 bases from J, with 20 bases between. The CDR3 DNA sequence: TGCGCCAGCGCGCCGAGGTCACGGACATACTCTGGGGCCAACGTCCTGACTTTC. Protein: CASAPRSRTYSGANVLTF.

The chain is built from TRBV12-2 and TRBJ1-2; the table assigns TRBD1, which was not confirmed against the DNA. TRBV12-2 is flagged as a pseudogene. This CDR3 region has 19 residues. The CDR3 nucleotides are TGTGCAAGTCGCTTAGCGCGGCAGGATTCCTGGGGCTCGGGCTATGGCTACACCTTC. Amino acid sequence: CASRLARQDSWGSGYGYTF.

The rearrangement uses TRBV29-1 and TRBJ1-1; 7 bases match TRBD1. V was pared by 5 bases and J by 2 bases, with 8 bases of the junction left unmatched. The CDR3 loop spans 14 amino acids. CDR1 is SQVTM, CDR2 ANQGSEA, per germline. CDR3 sequence (DNA): TGCAGCGTTCCAGGGGGGACAGCAAACACTGAAGCTTTCTTT. As protein: CSVPGGTANTEAFF.

The V and J genes are TRBV7-2 and TRBJ2-2; 7 bases fit TRBD1. The CDR3 sequence is 15 residues long. Losses at the gene ends were 3 bases for V and 2 bases for J; bases not matched to a gene: 3. Germline V CDR1 and CDR2: SGHTA, FQGNSA. The CDR3 DNA follows: TGTGCCAGCAGCTTTGGGGACAGAAACACCGGGGAGCTGTTTTTT. Amino acids: CASSFGDRNTGELFF. Combining the CDR3 with reference TRBV7-2 and TRBJ2-2 gives the whole variable domain GAGVSQSPSNKVTEKGKDVELRCDPISGHTALYWYRQSLGQGLEFLIYFQGNSAPDKSGLPSDRFSAERTGGSVSTLTIQRTQQEDSAVYLCASSFGDRNTGELFFGEGSRLTVL.

This clone was picked up a small number of times. This chain uses TRBV7-3 with TRBJ2-2, with TRBD1 as a possible D gene (6 bases). V lost 6 bases, J lost 12 bases, and 17 bases lay in between. Looked up from germline, CDR1 is SGHTA and CDR2 is FQGTGA. This CDR3 is built from 13 residues. CDR3 bases: TGTGCCAGCAGGGACTCCGGGACAAGGAAGCTGTTTTTT. This encodes CASRDSGTRKLFF.

The V and J genes are TRBV28 and TRBJ2-3; 8 nucleotides align to TRBD2. The CDR3 loop spans 16 amino acids. Germline trimming cut 4 bases from V and 3 bases from J; bases unmatched to any gene: 9. Germline CDR1 MDHEN, CDR2 SYDVKM. CDR3: CASSSPSAGGTDTQYF. The CDR3 DNA reads TGTGCCAGCAGTTCCCCAAGCGCGGGAGGTACAGATACGCAGTATTTT.

Many counts were recorded for this clone. This chain connects TRBV12-5 to TRBJ1-5, with 9 nucleotides matching TRBD1. The CDR3 is 15 amino acids. Germline V lookup: CDR1 LGHNT, CDR2 FRNRAP. The V segment lost 7 bases and the J segment 3 bases; nucleotides outside the gene matches: 7. The CDR3 loop is CASVWTGANNQPQHF. The CDR3 DNA follows: TGTGCTAGTGTATGGACAGGGGCGAACAATCAGCCCCAGCATTTT.

The V gene is TRBV9, the J gene TRBJ1-1; D is undetermined. V lost 3 bases and J 2 bases, leaving 8 bases between the germline ends. Germline CDR1 is SGDLS and CDR2 is YYNGEE. This CDR3 comprises 13 residues. DNA for the CDR3: TGTGCCAGCAGCGAACAGTTTAACACTGAAGCTTTCTTT. It yields the protein CASSEQFNTEAFF.

V gene TRBV24-1 combines with J gene TRBJ1-5; D is perhaps TRBD1 (5 bases). The CDR3 extends over 14 amino acids. Per the germline V gene, CDR1 is KGHDR and CDR2 is SFDVKD. V gave up 4 bases and J gave up 2 bases, with 8 bases separating them. The CDR3 protein is CATSDGGGNQPQHF. CDR3 sequence (DNA): TGTGCCACCAGTGACGGGGGAGGCAATCAGCCCCAGCATTTT.

The chain has TRBV7-2 and TRBJ1-5; tentative D call: TRBD1 (6 bases). Germline loops: CDR1 SGHTA, CDR2 FQGNSA. V lost 5 bases and J 2 bases, leaving 16 bases between the germline ends. CDR3 size: 16 residues. The CDR3 protein is CASSVPQGLGNQPQHF. The DNA of the CDR3 is TGTGCCAGCAGCGTACCGCAGGGGCTAGGCAATCAGCCCCAGCATTTT.

This sequence joins TRBV11-3 and TRBJ1-1; unclear D gene. CDR3 size: 13 residues. CDR1 SGHNT and CDR2 YENEEA come from the germline V gene. Trimming stripped 3 bases from V and 11 bases from J, with 16 bases between. CDR3 bases: TGTGCCAGCAGCTTGGCAGCCTCCTCGGGGGCTTTCTTT. Translating it yields CASSLAASSGAFF.

V and J are TRBV9 and TRBJ1-3; no clear D. This CDR3 is 15 amino acids long. V lost 0 bases to trimming and J lost 0 bases, with 7 bases between them. Germline V gene sequence: CDR1 SGDLS, CDR2 YYNGEE. This chain's CDR3 is CASSVDLSSGNTIYF. The CDR3 region has the DNA TGTGCCAGCAGCGTAGATCTGAGCTCTGGAAACACCATATATTTT.

The rearrangement uses TRBV11-2 and TRBJ1-1; 9 bases map to TRBD1. Germline CDR1 is SGHAT and CDR2 is FQNNGV. This CDR3 is built from 13 residues. Trimming removed 10 bases from V and 5 bases from J; junction bases left unmatched: 8. CDR3 protein: CATNIDRGTEAFF. In nucleotides, the CDR3 is TGTGCCACAAATATAGACAGGGGGACTGAAGCTTTCTTT.

The chain links TRBV7-2 to TRBJ2-1; 7 bases align to TRBD2. CDR1 and CDR2 (germline): SGHTA, FQGNSA. The V and J ends lost 1 base and 0 bases, in that order; junction bases with no gene match: 3. The CDR3 loop spans 16 amino acids. The DNA for the CDR3 is TGTGCCAGCAGCTTAGTTTCTAGCGGCTCCTACAATGAGCAGTTCTTC. Its protein is CASSLVSSGSYNEQFF. The full variable domain, with the rest looked up from reference TRBV7-2 and TRBJ2-1, is GAGVSQSPSNKVTEKGKDVELRCDPISGHTALYWYRQSLGQGLEFLIYFQGNSAPDKSGLPSDRFSAERTGGSVSTLTIQRTQQEDSAVYLCASSLVSSGSYNEQFFGPGTRLTVL.